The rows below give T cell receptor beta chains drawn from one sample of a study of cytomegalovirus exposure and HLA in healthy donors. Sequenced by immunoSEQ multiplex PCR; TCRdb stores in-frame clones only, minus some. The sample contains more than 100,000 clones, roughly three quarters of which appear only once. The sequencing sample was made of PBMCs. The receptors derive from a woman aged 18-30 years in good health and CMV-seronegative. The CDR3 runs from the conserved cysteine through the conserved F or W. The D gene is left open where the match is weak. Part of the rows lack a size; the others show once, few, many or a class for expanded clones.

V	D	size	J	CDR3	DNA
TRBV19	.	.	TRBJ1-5	CASSIKGDQPQHF	TGTGCCAGTAGTATAAAGGGAGATCAGCCCCAGCATTTT
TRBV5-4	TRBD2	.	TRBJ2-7	CASSHGRSGATYEQYF	TGTGCCAGCAGCCATGGGAGAAGCGGGGCGACCTACGAGCAGTACTTC
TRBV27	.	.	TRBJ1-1	CASKGGAYTEAFF	TGTGCCAGCAAAGGGGGGGCATACACTGAAGCTTTCTTT
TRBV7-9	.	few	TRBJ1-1	CASSSTSRAFF	TGTGCCAGCAGCTCTACGAGCCGGGCTTTCTTT
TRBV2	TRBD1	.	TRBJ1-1	CASTLEYTGGAWTEAFF	TGTGCCAGCACCCTAGAATACACAGGGGGCGCTTGGACTGAAGCTTTCTTT
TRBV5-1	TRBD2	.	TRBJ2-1	CASSLGVAGGYNEQFF	TGCGCCAGCAGCTTGGGAGTAGCGGGAGGGTACAATGAGCAGTTCTTC
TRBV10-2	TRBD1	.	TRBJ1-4	CASSESRGNEKLFF	TGCGCCAGCAGTGAGAGCAGGGGGAATGAAAAACTGTTTTTT
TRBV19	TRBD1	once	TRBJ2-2	CASRAGTGGELFF	TGTGCCAGTAGAGCCGGGACAGGCGGGGAGCTGTTTTTT
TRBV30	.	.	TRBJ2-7	CAWSVGRGAYEQYF	TGTGCCTGGAGTGTAGGACGGGGGGCTTACGAGCAGTACTTC
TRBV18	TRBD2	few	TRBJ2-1	CASSGDGGIYNEQFF	TGTGCCAGCTCCGGAGACGGGGGGATCTACAATGAGCAGTTCTTC
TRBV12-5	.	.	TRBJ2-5	CASGRDWQETQYF	TGTGCTAGTGGAAGGGACTGGCAAGAGACCCAGTACTTC
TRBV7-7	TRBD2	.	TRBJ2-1	CASSLALVGASGRIGNEQFF	TGTGCCAGCAGCTTAGCGCTCGTCGGAGCTAGCGGGAGAATAGGCAATGAGCAGTTCTTC
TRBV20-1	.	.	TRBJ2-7	CSAPLNYEQYF	TGCAGTGCCCCTCTTAACTACGAGCAGTACTTC
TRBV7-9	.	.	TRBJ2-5	CASSFGETQYF	TGTGCCAGCAGCTTCGGAGAGACCCAGTACTTC
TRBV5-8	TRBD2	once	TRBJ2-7	CASSFVGGIGEQYF	TGTGCCAGCAGCTTTGTCGGGGGGATCGGGGAGCAGTACTTC
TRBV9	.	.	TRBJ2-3	CASSVAGVAAGTDTQYF	TGTGCCAGCAGCGTAGCTGGGGTAGCGGCGGGCACAGATACGCAGTATTTT
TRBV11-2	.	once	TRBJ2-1	CAVGGWSNEQFF	TGTGCCGTGGGGGGTTGGAGCAATGAGCAGTTCTTC
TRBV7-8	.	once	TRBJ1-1	CASSPLTVNTEAFF	TGTGCCAGCAGCCCCCTAACAGTGAACACTGAAGCTTTCTTT
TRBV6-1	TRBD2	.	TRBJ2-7	CASSEGLSYEQYF	TGTGCCAGCAGTGAGGGACTATCCTACGAGCAGTACTTC
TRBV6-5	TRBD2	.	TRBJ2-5	CASSPLLAGGETQYF	TGTGCCAGCTCTCCTTTACTAGCGGGAGGAGAGACCCAGTACTTC
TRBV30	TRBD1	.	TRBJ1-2	CAWSRDRGDGYTF	TGTGCCTGGAGTCGGGACAGGGGCGATGGCTACACCTTC
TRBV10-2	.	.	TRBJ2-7	CASSEGIDGNYEQYF	TGCGCCAGCAGTGAGGGAATCGACGGGAACTACGAGCAGTACTTC
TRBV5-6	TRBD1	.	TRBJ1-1	CASSLGTGKAFF	TGTGCCAGCAGCTTGGGGACAGGGAAAGCTTTCTTT
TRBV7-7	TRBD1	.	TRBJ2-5	CASSLSGQGRETQYF	TGTGCCAGCAGCTTATCCGGACAGGGAAGAGAGACCCAGTACTTC
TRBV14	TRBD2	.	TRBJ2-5	CASSQISASSGKREAQYF	TGTGCCAGCAGCCAGATCTCAGCTTCTAGCGGGAAACGGGAGGCCCAGTACTTC
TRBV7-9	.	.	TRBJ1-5	CASSLGTNQPQHF	TGTGCCAGCAGCTTGGGGACAAATCAGCCCCAGCATTTT
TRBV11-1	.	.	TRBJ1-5	CASSVGRGQPQHF	TGTGCCAGCAGCGTCGGGAGGGGACAGCCCCAGCATTTT
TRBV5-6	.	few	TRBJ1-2	CASSLVGGAFYGYTF	TGTGCCAGCAGCTTGGTGGGGGGTGCCTTCTATGGCTACACCTTC
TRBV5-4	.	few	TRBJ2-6	CASSGANVLTF	TGTGCCAGCTCAGGGGCCAACGTCCTGACTTTC
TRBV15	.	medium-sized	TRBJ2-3	CATGYGRVGDTQYF	TGTGCCACAGGCTACGGGAGAGTGGGAGATACGCAGTATTTT
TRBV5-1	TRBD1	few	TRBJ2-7	CASSTGTGGRSYEQYF	TGCGCCAGCAGCACCGGGACAGGGGGCCGATCCTACGAGCAGTACTTC
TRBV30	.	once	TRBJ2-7	CAWRFRGHQYEQYF	TGTGCCTGGAGGTTCCGCGGGCATCAGTACGAGCAGTACTTC
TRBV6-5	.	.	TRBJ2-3	CASSPYPTDTQYF	TGTGCCAGCAGTCCCTATCCCACAGATACGCAGTATTTT
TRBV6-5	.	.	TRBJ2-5	CASSLGPVTGETQYF	TGTGCCAGCAGTTTAGGACCAGTAACGGGGGAGACCCAGTACTTC
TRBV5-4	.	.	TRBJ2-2	CASSLPGGTGELFF	TGTGCCAGCAGCCTCCCCGGGGGCACCGGGGAGCTGTTTTTT
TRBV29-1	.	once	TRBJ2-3	CSVVTPKGWLDTQYF	TGCAGCGTTGTGACCCCAAAGGGGTGGTTAGATACGCAGTATTTT
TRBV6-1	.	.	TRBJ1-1	CASSEYGDGNTEAFF	TGTGCCAGCAGTGAATACGGAGACGGGAACACTGAAGCTTTCTTT
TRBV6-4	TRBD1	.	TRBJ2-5	CASSPLRTGEETQYF	TGTGCCAGCAGTCCGTTACGGACAGGGGAAGAGACCCAGTACTTC
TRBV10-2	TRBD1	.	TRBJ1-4	CASTGQVYEKLFF	TGCGCCAGCACGGGACAGGTTTATGAAAAACTGTTTTTT
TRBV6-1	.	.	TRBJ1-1	CASSDHGTRPTEAFF	TGTGCCAGCAGTGATCACGGGACACGGCCCACTGAAGCTTTCTTT
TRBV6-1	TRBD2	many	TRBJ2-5	CASSEVTGEGQETQYF	TGTGCCAGCAGTGAAGTCACGGGGGAGGGCCAAGAGACCCAGTACTTC
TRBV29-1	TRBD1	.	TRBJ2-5	CSGGQGARETQYF	TGCAGCGGGGGTCAGGGGGCGCGGGAGACCCAGTACTTC
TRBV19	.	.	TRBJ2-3	CASSFLLGSMDTQYF	TGTGCCAGTAGTTTTCTACTTGGGAGCATGGATACGCAGTATTTT
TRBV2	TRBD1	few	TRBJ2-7	CASSEVETGNHEQYF	TGTGCCAGCAGTGAAGTTGAGACAGGGAACCACGAGCAGTACTTC
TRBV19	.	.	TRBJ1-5	CASSTLITGPEPDQPQHF	TGTGCCAGTAGTACCCTCATTACAGGGCCCGAACCCGATCAGCCCCAGCATTTT
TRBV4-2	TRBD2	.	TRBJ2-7	CASSQDLWREAHHEQYF	TGTGCCAGCAGCCAAGATTTGTGGCGGGAGGCCCACCACGAGCAGTACTTC
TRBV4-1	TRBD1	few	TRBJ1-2	CASSPDREINYGYTF	TGCGCCAGCAGCCCAGACAGGGAAATAAACTATGGCTACACCTTC
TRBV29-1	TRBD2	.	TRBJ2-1	CSVLTSGSEQFF	TGCAGCGTACTGACTAGCGGGAGTGAGCAGTTCTTC
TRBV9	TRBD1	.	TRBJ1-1	CASSQGASTEAFF	TGTGCCAGCAGCCAGGGGGCGTCCACTGAAGCTTTCTTT
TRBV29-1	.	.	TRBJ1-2	CSVEDRSNYGYTF	TGCAGCGTTGAGGACAGATCTAACTATGGCTACACCTTC
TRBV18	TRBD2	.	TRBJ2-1	CASSLSSGGPYNEQFF	TGTGCCAGCTCACTCTCCAGCGGGGGACCCTACAATGAGCAGTTCTTC
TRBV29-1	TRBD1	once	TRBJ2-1	CSGLRDRGGHEQFF	TGCAGCGGACTCCGGGACAGGGGGGGCCATGAGCAGTTCTTC